The present entry profiles one TCR beta chain with its context. The data were obtained in a study of technical replicates of blood from several donors. The ends lost 2 bases at V and 0 bases at J; junction bases unmatched: 12. CDR1 MGHRA and CDR2 YSYEKL come from the germline V gene. CDR3 length: 18 amino acids. Clones were read by immunoSEQ multiplex PCR, and TCRdb kept only the in-frame ones, dropping some. This table has approximately 92,000 clones, around 96% appearing once. This sequence joins TRBV4-1 and TRBJ2-7; 8 bases fit TRBD2. Sequencing was performed on T cells isolated from PBMCs. The origin of this receptor is a human donor in good health. The CDR3 is CASSQLSPSGHRSYEQYF. CDR3 DNA: TGCGCCAGCAGCCAACTTTCCCCTAGCGGGCATCGCTCCTACGAGCAGTACTTC.